This TCR beta chain was retrieved from a study of CXCR3-negative and CXCR3-positive naive CD8 T cells. Study in general: Libraries each contributed about 1.5 +/- 0.3 million TRB reads, for around 140 million in total. Points from the study as a whole: Researchers report that CXCR3-positive naive cells carry more hydrophobic TRB CDR3s than CXCR3-negative naive cells.

As for this clonotype: Its antigen is not identified.

This CDR3 has 12 amino acids. The germline V gene encodes CDR1 LNHDA and CDR2 SQIVND (reference sequence). cDNA libraries for TRB were generated by 5' RACE incorporating UMI labels. TCRdb reanalyzed the 5' RACE reads, giving one entry per CDR3 protein sequence and no DNA. In total, the table holds approximately 100,000 distinct CDR3 sequences. The sample taken for sequencing was naive CXCR3+ CD8+ T cells from blood. As for subset: CD45RO-CCR7+CD27+CD95- naive CD8+ T cells expressing CXCR3 (TNR3+). V usage is TRBV19 and J usage is TRBJ1-1. This clonotype was obtained from a human donor in good health. Some clones in this sample may be carry-over from other donors' samples. CDR3 residues: CASTGINTEAFF.